A selection of T cell receptor beta chains follows, all from one sample in a study of blood T cell repertoires in COVID-19. This table comes from immunoSEQ multiplex PCR, and its TCRdb copy is limited to in-frame clones, with some not included. The profile shows more than 100,000 clones, around 83% of them singletons. Material: PBMCs or T cells enriched from blood (not recorded which). These receptors all come from a woman aged 30 to 39 who had recovered from COVID-19. Each CDR3 is given with its conserved first and last residue. Each record gives: J gene, V gene, D gene, CDR3 protein. D genes are given only for firm matches.

TRBJ2-7 TRBV2 TRBD1 CASNRQGQYEQYF
TRBJ2-3 TRBV5-1 NA CASSPSLPTGGDTQYF
TRBJ1-2 TRBV6-2/TRBV6-3 TRBD1 CASSYQLGTGLYGYTF
TRBJ2-3 TRBV7-9 TRBD2 CASSNLAGITDTQYF
TRBJ1-2 TRBV28 NA CASSLYSSYGYTF
TRBJ2-7 TRBV20-1 TRBD1 CSASRGLGFEQYF
TRBJ2-1 TRBV30 NA CAWSVGVPYNEQFF
TRBJ2-2 TRBV29-1 TRBD1 CSVVGTGLAGELFF
TRBJ2-2 TRBV3-1/TRBV3-2 NA CASSRGPGAGGELFF
TRBJ1-5 TRBV24-1 NA CATSEGMNSNQPQHF
TRBJ1-5 TRBV7-8 TRBD1 CASSFDRGNQPQHF
TRBJ2-5 TRBV27 NA CARGLRCGFFSQYF
TRBJ2-1 TRBV29-1 TRBD1 CSGETGNNEQFF
TRBJ2-2 TRBV27 NA CASSLDAVAGELFF
TRBJ2-4 TRBV4-1 TRBD1 CASSQEPPRGPLAKNIQYF
TRBJ2-7 TRBV4-1 NA CASSLDPTVYEQYF
TRBJ2-5 TRBV18 TRBD1 CASSPPTGGLQETQYF
TRBJ2-3 TRBV6-6 TRBD1 CASSPSRGLTDTQYF
TRBJ2-1 TRBV6-2/TRBV6-3 NA CASSPSWGRSYNEQFF
TRBJ2-1 TRBV5-4 TRBD1 CASSLGDSSYNEQFF
TRBJ2-5 TRBV4-3 NA CASSQETGTSQETQYF
TRBJ2-3 TRBV5-1 NA CASSLSTDTQYF
TRBJ1-2 TRBV2 TRBD1 CASSAGGTLYGYTF
TRBJ2-7 TRBV19 TRBD2 CASSIRGGPPYEQYF
TRBJ2-5 TRBV12-3/TRBV12-4 NA CASSFRGAETQYF
TRBJ1-5 TRBV6-2/TRBV6-3 NA CASSYTQGFGQPQHF
TRBJ2-5 TRBV6-2/TRBV6-3 NA CASSQGGPQYF
TRBJ2-3 TRBV25-1 NA CASSELGANTQYF
TRBJ1-5 TRBV6-5 TRBD1 CATTGTGATNQPQHF
TRBJ2-1 TRBV18 NA CASSLLAVTAYNEQFF
TRBJ1-1 TRBV18 TRBD1 CASSRDRGNTEAFF
TRBJ1-6 TRBV28 NA CATQTITNSPLHF
TRBJ2-1 TRBV11-3 TRBD2 CASSSTSGRAWVEQFF
TRBJ2-7 TRBV7-2 NA CASSRASSYEQYF